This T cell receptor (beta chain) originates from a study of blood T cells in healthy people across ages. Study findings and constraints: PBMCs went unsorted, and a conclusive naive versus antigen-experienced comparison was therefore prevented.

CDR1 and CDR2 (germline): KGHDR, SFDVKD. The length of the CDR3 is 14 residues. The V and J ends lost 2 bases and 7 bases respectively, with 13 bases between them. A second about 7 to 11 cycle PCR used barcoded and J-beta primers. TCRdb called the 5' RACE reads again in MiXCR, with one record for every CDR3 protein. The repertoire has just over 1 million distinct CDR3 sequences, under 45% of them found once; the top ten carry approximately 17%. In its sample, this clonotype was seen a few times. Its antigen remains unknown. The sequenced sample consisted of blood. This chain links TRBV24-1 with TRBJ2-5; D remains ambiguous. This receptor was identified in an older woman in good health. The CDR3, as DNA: TGTGCCACCAGTGATTCCTCCGGAGCGAGGACCCAGTACTTC. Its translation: CATSDSSGARTQYF.